The T cell receptor beta chain described here comes from a study of T cells after yellow fever vaccination. This clonotype turned up a few times. Via MiXCR, TCRdb re-called the 5' RACE reads, giving one row per CDR3 protein. The sample holds 620,000 or so distinct CDR3 sequences, less than 20% seen once. The ends were cut back, 1 base at V and 5 bases at J, with 15 bases in the middle. This CDR3 has 15 amino acids. Per the germline V gene, CDR1 is SGHRS and CDR2 is YFSETQ. The sample in question was PBMCs, obtained less than 6 days after the first yellow fever vaccination. This clonotype was sampled from a man between 18 and 29 years old who received the YFV17D yellow fever vaccine. The chain joins TRBV5-1 to TRBJ2-5; TRBD2 is a possible D gene (6 bases). CDR3 nucleotide sequence: TGCGCCAGCAGCTTGATAACAGGAGGGTCGGAGACCCAGTACTTC. Its protein is CASSLITGGSETQYF.